The text below deals with one T cell receptor (beta chain). The entry originates in a study of blood T cell repertoires in COVID-19. At the level of the study: The United States, Italy and Spain provided the acute and convalescent COVID-19 samples.

This CDR3 has 14 residues. V was clipped by 0 bases and J by 0 bases, with 5 bases between them. CDR1 and CDR2 (germline): LGHNA, YSLEER. As originally analysed: Reference gene primer amplification yielded estimated nucleated cell counts. The table came from immunoSEQ multiplex PCR; TCRdb's copy has only in-frame clones and leaves some out. D and trimming come from the DNA, and the V and J calls and clone size come from that table. In the table there are roughly 30,000 clones, about 85% of which are singletons. This clonotype was sampled from a human donor with acute or convalescent COVID-19. The donor label of this sample is uncertain. Sequencing was carried out using peripheral blood. This chain joins TRBV4-3 and TRBJ1-2; D call uncertain. The CDR3: CASSQEQTNYGYTF. CDR3 nucleotide sequence: TGCGCCAGCAGCCAAGAACAGACTAACTATGGCTACACCTTC.